This T cell receptor (beta chain) was recovered during a study of cytomegalovirus exposure and HLA in healthy donors. About the study: The 120 or so validation repertoires used a platform that matched the one used for the approximately 610 first-cohort repertoires, as a later analysis reported. General study results and limits: Researchers reported that a few CMV-associated chains were confirmed in vitro as CMV antigen-specific. The study designated some 180 TCR beta chains cytomegalovirus-associated. The tendency of first-cohort TCR clusters to co-occur in the 95 to 150 validation repertoires was the finding of a later analysis.

This clone turned up a few times. Its antigen is not known. The V gene's germline CDR1 is SGHNT and CDR2 YYREEE (reference sequence). The ends were cut back, 2 bases at V and 5 bases at J, with 4 bases in the middle. The CDR3 extends over 11 amino acids. Measured with immunoSEQ multiplex PCR; TCRdb has only the in-frame clones, and not every one. The table records around 160,000 clones, around 90% of them present only once. The receptor's source is a man younger than 30 in good health and CMV-seronegative. The sequencing sample was made of PBMCs. The V and J genes are TRBV5-4 and TRBJ1-2; no clear D. CDR3 sequence: CASSFSYGYTF. CDR3 DNA: TGTGCCAGCAGCTTCTCTTATGGCTACACCTTC.